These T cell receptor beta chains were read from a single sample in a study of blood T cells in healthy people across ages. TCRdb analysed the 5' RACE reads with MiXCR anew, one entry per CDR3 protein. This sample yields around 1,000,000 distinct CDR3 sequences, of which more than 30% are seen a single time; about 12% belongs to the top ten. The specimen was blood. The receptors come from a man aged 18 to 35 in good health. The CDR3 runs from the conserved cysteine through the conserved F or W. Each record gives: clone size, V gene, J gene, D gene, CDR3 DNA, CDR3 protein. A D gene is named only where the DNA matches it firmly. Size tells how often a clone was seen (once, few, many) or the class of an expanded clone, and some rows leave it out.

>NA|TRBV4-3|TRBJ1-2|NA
TGCGCCAGCAGCCACCCGGGGGCAGGCGCGTCTAACTATGGCTACACCTTC
CASSHPGAGASNYGYTF
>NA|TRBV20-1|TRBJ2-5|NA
TGCAGTGCTAGAGCGGGACTCTCGAAGTTTGCGGCCTGGGATGAGCAGTACTTC
CSARAGLSKFAAWDEQYF
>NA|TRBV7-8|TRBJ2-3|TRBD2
TGTGCCAGCAGCCTGGGGGCTAGCGGGGTCACAGATACGCAGTATTTT
CASSLGASGVTDTQYF
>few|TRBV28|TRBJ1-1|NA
TGTGCCAGCAGTTTGACAACCCCTGAAGCTTTCTTT
CASSLTTPEAFF
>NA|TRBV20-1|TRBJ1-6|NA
TGCAGTGCTAGAGGCATGGGGGATTCACCCCTCCACTTT
CSARGMGDSPLHF
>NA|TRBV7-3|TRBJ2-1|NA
TGTGCCAGCAGCTCAGTGGACAACTACAATGAGCAGTTCTTC
CASSSVDNYNEQFF
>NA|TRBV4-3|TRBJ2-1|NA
TGCGCCAGCAGCCAACCAGGAAAATCCTACGAGCAGTTCTTC
CASSQPGKSYEQFF
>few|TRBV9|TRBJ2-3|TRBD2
TGTGCCAGCAGCGTCTTTGCGGGGGTAGAAGATACGCAGTATTTT
CASSVFAGVEDTQYF
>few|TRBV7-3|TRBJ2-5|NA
TGTGCCAGCAGCTTAACCGCGGGTGCCGGCGAGACCCAGTACTTC
CASSLTAGAGETQYF
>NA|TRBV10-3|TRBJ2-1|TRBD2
TGTGCCAGTCAAAGCGGGACGGAACTCCACGAGCAGTTCTTC
CASQSGTELHEQFF
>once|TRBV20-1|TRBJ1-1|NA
TGCAGTTGGCGGGACGGCCAAACTGAAGCTTTCTTT
CSWRDGQTEAFF
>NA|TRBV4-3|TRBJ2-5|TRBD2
TGCGCCAGCAGCCAAGACCTAGCGGGGTATGAGACCCAGTACTTC
CASSQDLAGYETQYF
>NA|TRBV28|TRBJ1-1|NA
TGTGCCAGCAGGTCGGGGGAAGAAGCTTTCTTT
CASRSGEEAFF
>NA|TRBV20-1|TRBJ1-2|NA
TGCAGTGCTACTCCGACACCGAACTATGGCTACACCTTC
CSATPTPNYGYTF
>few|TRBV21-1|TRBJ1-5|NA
TGTGCCAGCAGCAAACGGGTTCAGCCCCAGCATTTT
CASSKRVQPQHF
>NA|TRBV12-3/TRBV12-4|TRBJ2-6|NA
TGTGCCAGCAGTCCCAATCCCCTGGCGGGCACGCCCTCTGGGGCCAACGTCCTGACTTTC
CASSPNPLAGTPSGANVLTF
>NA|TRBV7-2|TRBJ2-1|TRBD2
TGTGCCAGCAGCTCTTTCACTAGCGGGGGGGCCGCAAGGGGGAATGAGCAGTTCTTC
CASSSFTSGGAARGNEQFF